The sequence of this T cell receptor (beta chain) was determined in a study of T cells in Graves' hyperthyroidism and ophthalmopathy. General observations from the study: Researchers found most expanded thyroid clonotypes above 0.001 in blood as well.

Patients aged 18 to 65 had newly diagnosed hyperthyroidism lasting under 2 months. Criteria for exclusion of patients were uncontrolled infection, other autoimmune disease, pregnancy or lactation. Fresh 10 ml peripheral blood yielded PBMCs. Germline V gene sequence: CDR1 MNHNS, CDR2 SASEGT. The CDR3 is 14 residues long. Between the trimmed V and J ends, which lost 4 bases and 8 bases, there was a span of 14 bases. This clonotype has a count of ten or more. Its target is not known. RNA transcripts gave rise to amplified TCR beta CDR3 regions. Primed by the HTBI set, a first-round RT-PCR was run on the TCR CDR3. MiXCR was run by TCRdb on the multiplex PCR reads, yielding one entry per CDR3 protein. The sample shows nearly 110,000 distinct CDR3 sequences, about 15% of them seen only once.

The specimen sequenced was blood. The J gene is TRBJ1-4, the V gene TRBV6-1; possibly TRBD1 for D (6 bases). The receptor was derived from a woman aged 45-65 years with Graves' hyperthyroidism. This CDR3 is CASSGGGGGEKLFF. The CDR3 DNA reads TGTGCCAGCAGTGGGGGGGGCGGTGGAGAAAAACTGTTTTTT.